Shown below are 32 T cell receptor beta chains from a single sample sequenced in a study of blood T cell repertoires in COVID-19. Sequencing was performed with immunoSEQ multiplex PCR; in TCRdb, only in-frame clones are kept and a portion is missing. Among 200,000 to 250,000 clones listed, 82% were seen once. The sequenced material came from PBMCs or T cells enriched from blood (not recorded which). The receptor source for this set is a man in his forties or fifties who had recovered from COVID-19.

This clone appeared a single time. The chain combines TRBV4-1 with TRBJ1-1; 10 nucleotides line up with TRBD1. Looked up from germline, CDR1 is MGHRA and CDR2 is YSYEKL. The CDR3 consists of 18 residues. The V gene end was trimmed by 2 bases and the J gene end by 2 bases; junction bases not matched to a gene: 11. The CDR3 sequence: CASSQTSDRGLLNTEAFF. The CDR3 DNA reads TGCGCCAGCAGCCAAACCTCCGACAGGGGGCTTCTAAACACTGAAGCTTTCTTT.

The rearrangement joins TRBV5-4 to TRBJ1-4, with unresolved D. The CDR3 consists of 11 residues. V was shortened by 3 bases and J by 7 bases, with 4 bases between the two germline ends. The V gene's germline CDR1 is SGHNT and CDR2 YYREEE (reference sequence). CDR3 in DNA: TGTGCCAGCAGCTCGGGTGAAAAACTGTTTTTT. This codes for CASSSGEKLFF.

This rearrangement joins TRBV30 to TRBJ1-2, with D tentatively TRBD1 (5 bases). The germline gives CDR1 GTSNPN, CDR2 SVGIG (reference sequence). The CDR3 loop spans 14 amino acids. Trimming removed 2 bases from V and 2 bases from J, with 12 bases in between. The DNA of the CDR3 is TGTGCCTGGAGTCCTGGGGCCGTAAACTATGGCTACACCTTC. Its protein product is CAWSPGAVNYGYTF.

This chain joins TRBV6-5 and TRBJ1-6, with 8 bases aligning to TRBD1. Germline loops: CDR1 MNHEY, CDR2 SVGAGI. Trimming cost V 4 bases and J 7 bases; bases outside gene matches: 6. This CDR3 spans 15 amino acids. The chain's CDR3 is CASSSQGVSNSPLHF. DNA for the CDR3: TGTGCCAGCAGTTCACAGGGGGTGTCCAATTCACCCCTCCACTTT.

The CDR3: CATSDAWVSALGSPLHF. CDR3 coding DNA: TGTGCCACCAGTGACGCGTGGGTCTCGGCGTTGGGCTCACCCCTCCACTTT. The chain links TRBV24-1 to TRBJ1-6, with D uncertain. Germline V gene sequence: CDR1 KGHDR, CDR2 SFDVKD. CDR3 size: 17 residues. With 4 bases removed from V and 10 bases from J, the gap between germline ends came to 22 bases.

This rearrangement joins TRBV3-1 (or the pseudogene TRBV3-2) to TRBJ1-4; 10 positions match TRBD1. The CDR3 has 18 residues. Germline V gene data show CDR1 as LGHDT and CDR2 as YNNKEL (reference sequence). J lost 11 bases, V lost 4 bases, and 19 bases had no gene match. CDR3: CASSPTADRGRDRWKLFF. The CDR3 nucleotides read TGTGCCAGCAGCCCGACCGCCGACAGGGGGCGCGACCGTTGGAAACTGTTTTTT.

This rearrangement joins TRBV28 to TRBJ1-2; D is unclear. CDR3 length: 14 residues. Germline CDR1 and CDR2: MDHEN and SYDVKM. Trimming took 2 bases from V and 3 from J, leaving 10 bases between them. CDR3 DNA sequence: TGTGCCAGCAGTTTACGGGTACGGGACTATGGCTACACCTTC. It translates to CASSLRVRDYGYTF.

The rearrangement uses TRBV18 and TRBJ1-4; 11 nucleotides agree with TRBD1. Germline V lookup: CDR1 KGHSH, CDR2 LQKENI. This CDR3 region has 16 residues. V dropped 6 bases and J dropped 3; count of bases not matched to a gene: 6. The CDR3 DNA sequence: TGTGCCAGCTCCCTGGACAGGGGGCTGTCTAATGAAAAACTGTTTTTT. The encoded protein is CASSLDRGLSNEKLFF.

V is TRBV18 and J is TRBJ1-1; D is perhaps TRBD1 (5 bases). Trimming left V 6 bases short and J 6 bases short, with 11 bases between. The CDR3 has 12 residues. CDR1 KGHSH and CDR2 LQKENI come from the germline V gene. The CDR3 DNA reads as TGTGCCAGCTCGCGACAGAGTTCTGAAGCTTTCTTT. Its translation: CASSRQSSEAFF.

The chain is built from TRBV28 and TRBJ2-3; D ambiguous. There are 17 residues in the CDR3. V was pared by 5 bases and J by 0 bases, with 18 bases between. CDR1 is MDHEN and CDR2 is SYDVKM in the germline V gene. CDR3 in DNA: TGTGCCAGCAGTCTTCCTCTGAGAGCGAGAAGCACAGATACGCAGTATTTT. Its protein product is CASSLPLRARSTDTQYF.

J is TRBJ1-2 and V is TRBV6-5; possible D gene TRBD1, 6 bases. Trimming cost V 2 bases and J 7 bases, with 20 bases left between them. The CDR3 has 16 residues. From germline, CDR1 is MNHEY and CDR2 SVGAGI. The CDR3 protein is CASSYQSGTPAVGYTF. The CDR3 bases are TGTGCCAGCAGTTACCAATCCGGGACACCTGCAGTTGGCTACACCTTC.

This chain uses TRBV2 with TRBJ1-2; TRBD1 aligns across 7 bases. With V trimmed by 8 bases and J by 7 bases, 13 bases remained unmatched. Germline V gives CDR1 SNHLY, CDR2 FYNNEI. The CDR3 length is 14 residues. CDR3 amino acids: CASEKPEGGAGYTF. Written as DNA, the CDR3 is TGTGCCAGCGAGAAGCCCGAAGGGGGCGCTGGCTACACCTTC.

The CDR3 sequence: CASSLRRQGPHGYTF. The DNA for the CDR3 is TGTGCCAGCAGTTTACGGAGACAGGGGCCCCATGGCTACACCTTC. V usage is TRBV28 and J usage is TRBJ1-2; 8 positions match TRBD1. The ends lost 2 bases at V and 6 bases at J; junction bases unmatched: 8. The V gene's germline CDR1 is MDHEN and CDR2 SYDVKM. The CDR3 runs 15 residues.

J is TRBJ2-1 and V is TRBV7-2, with 8 bases fitting TRBD2. CDR1 and CDR2 (germline): SGHTA, FQGNSA. V dropped 7 bases and J dropped 7; count of bases not matched to a gene: 18. There are 17 residues in the CDR3. The CDR3 region is CASTAPLSGRRKNEQFF. For the CDR3, the DNA is TGTGCCAGCACCGCACCACTGAGCGGGAGACGGAAAAATGAGCAGTTCTTC.

The chain recombines TRBV24-1 with TRBJ2-2; D possibly corresponds to TRBD1 (6 bases). The CDR3 has 17 residues. V lost 5 bases to trimming and J lost 0 bases, with 15 bases between them. CDR1 and CDR2 (germline): KGHDR, SFDVKD. The chain's CDR3 is CATSGGRGTPNTGELFF. CDR3 DNA sequence: TGTGCCACCAGTGGGGGGCGCGGAACCCCGAACACCGGGGAGCTGTTTTTT.

The chain carries TRBV30 and TRBJ1-4; D possibly corresponds to TRBD1 (5 bases). Trimming left V 3 bases short and J 8 bases short, with 10 bases between. The germline V gene has CDR1 GTSNPN and CDR2 SVGIG (reference sequence). This CDR3 comprises 12 residues. CDR3 loop: CAWRNGAEKLFF. As DNA, the CDR3 is TGTGCCTGGAGAAATGGGGCGGAAAAACTGTTTTTT.

The chain has TRBV10-3 and TRBJ2-5, with 12 bases fitting TRBD1. The CDR3 has 16 amino acids. The ends lost 4 bases at V and 5 bases at J; junction bases unmatched: 8. Per the germline V gene, CDR1 is ENHRY and CDR2 is SYGVKD. The CDR3 DNA reads as TGTGCCATCAGTGCTTCCGGGACAGGGGGCTATGAGACCCAGTACTTC. Amino acid sequence: CAISASGTGGYETQYF.

The V and J genes are TRBV28 and TRBJ2-7; TRBD1 aligns across 7 bases. CDR3 length: 15 amino acids. Germline V gene data show CDR1 as MDHEN and CDR2 as SYDVKM. The V gene end was trimmed by 3 bases and the J gene end by 3 bases; junction bases not matched to a gene: 8. CDR3 nucleotide sequence: TGTGCCAGCAGTTTCACCGACAGGGCAAGCTACGAGCAGTACTTC. As protein: CASSFTDRASYEQYF.

The DNA of the CDR3 is TGTGCCAGCAGCTTGGGGAGCAGGGTGGTGGCTTTCTTT. Residues: CASSLGSRVVAFF. The chain is built from TRBV5-8 and TRBJ1-1; D may be TRBD1 (5 bases). Trimming took 0 bases from V and 11 from J, leaving 14 bases between them. The CDR3 loop spans 13 amino acids. The germline gives CDR1 SGHTS, CDR2 YDEGEE.

The chain has TRBV3-1 (or the pseudogene TRBV3-2) and TRBJ1-6; possibly TRBD1 for D (5 bases). The V gene's germline CDR1 is LGHDT and CDR2 YNNKEL (reference sequence). The germline V and J ends were trimmed by 1 base and 7 bases, with 11 bases remaining between them. This CDR3 spans 15 amino acids. In nucleotides, the CDR3 is TGTGCCAGCAGCCAAGCGGCCAGGGCGAATTCACCCCTCCACTTT. Its translation: CASSQAARANSPLHF.

This clone was observed a single time. The CDR3 sequence is CAARGLAGTDTQYF. Written as DNA, the CDR3 is TGTGCCGCGAGGGGTCTAGCGGGGACAGATACGCAGTATTTT. The V call is TRBV7-9, the J call TRBJ2-3, with 9 bases identical to TRBD2. The CDR3 length is 14 residues. With V trimmed by 11 bases and J by 3 bases, 9 bases remained unmatched. The germline V gene encodes CDR1 SEHNR and CDR2 FQNEAQ (reference sequence).

This chain uses TRBV6-4 with TRBJ1-1, with a possible D match to TRBD1 (6 bases). The V gene's germline CDR1 is MRHNA and CDR2 SNTAGT. The length of the CDR3 is 12 residues. V lost 9 bases, J lost 5 bases, and 13 bases lay in between. The CDR3 nucleotides are TGTGCCAGGACAGGCCATTGGACTGAAGCTTTCTTT. Translation: CARTGHWTEAFF.

About this clone: The sample contains more than one DNA sequence encoding this CDR3. The chain uses TRBV4-1 and TRBJ2-7, with 11 bases fitting TRBD2. Unmatched junction bases numbered 5, after V lost 1 base and J lost 3 bases. Germline V gene lookup returns CDR1 MGHRA and CDR2 YSYEKL. This CDR3 has 16 amino acids. CDR3 region: CASSQGVGTSGYEQYF. The CDR3 DNA sequence: TGCGCCAGCAGCCAAGGTGTTGGGACTAGCGGCTACGAGCAGTACTTC.

The CDR3 DNA is TGTGCCAGCAGTTTAGGCGACAGGGGCGGTCAGCCCCAGCATTTT. Its translation: CASSLGDRGGQPQHF. The chain links TRBV28 to TRBJ1-5; TRBD1 matches 8 bases. After removal of 2 bases from V and 6 bases from J, the junction contained 6 bases not matched to a gene. Germline CDR1 MDHEN, CDR2 SYDVKM. This CDR3 is built from 15 residues.

This clone was counted a few times. The chain joins TRBV6-5 to TRBJ2-7; TRBD1 aligns across 9 bases. The V and J ends lost 7 bases and 1 base, in that order; junction bases with no gene match: 8. This CDR3 is built from 15 residues. CDR1 and CDR2 (germline): MNHEY, SVGAGI. CDR3 in amino acids: CASIANRGPSYEQYF. The CDR3 DNA reads TGTGCCAGCATTGCAAACAGGGGGCCTTCCTACGAGCAGTACTTC.

The gene calls are TRBV7-2 and TRBJ1-2, with 12 bases fitting TRBD1. The germline V gene encodes CDR1 SGHTA and CDR2 FQGNSA. Losses at the gene ends were 2 bases for V and 7 bases for J; bases not matched to a gene: 11. The CDR3 contains 17 residues. The CDR3 sequence: CASSLIPGTGGVPGYTF. In DNA form, the CDR3 reads TGTGCCAGCAGCTTAATTCCTGGGACAGGGGGCGTTCCTGGCTACACCTTC.

This chain connects TRBV15 to TRBJ2-5, with TRBD2 as a possible D gene (5 bases). Germline CDR1 reads LNHNV; CDR2 reads YYDKDF (reference sequence). CDR3 length equals 14 residues. Trimming left V 1 base short and J 2 bases short, with 8 bases between. The DNA for the CDR3 is TGTGCCACCAGCAGAGCACGGGAACAAGAGACCCAGTACTTC. This translates into CATSRAREQETQYF.

The chain couples TRBV28 to TRBJ2-2; the D gene is possibly TRBD1 (6 bases). V lost 4 bases and J 8 bases, leaving 11 bases between the germline ends. CDR1 is MDHEN and CDR2 is SYDVKM in the germline V gene. The CDR3 loop spans 13 amino acids. CDR3 in DNA: TGTGCCAGCAGTTCCCGAGACAGGGGGGAGCTGTTTTTT. The encoded protein is CASSSRDRGELFF.

The gene calls are TRBV4-1 and TRBJ1-1, with a weak D call TRBD1 (6 bases). This CDR3 is built from 13 residues. CDR1 is MGHRA and CDR2 is YSYEKL in the germline V gene. V was trimmed by 5 bases and J by 6 bases, leaving 13 bases between them. For the CDR3, the DNA is TGCGCCAGCAGCAAAGGGGGGGAGCCTGAAGCTTTCTTT. Its translation is CASSKGGEPEAFF.

This chain connects TRBV19 to TRBJ2-7, with 8 bases aligning to TRBD1. The CDR3 runs to 15 residues. Germline values: CDR1 LNHDA, CDR2 SQIVND (reference sequence). V shed 4 bases and J 2 bases; nucleotides not matched to a gene: 7. The CDR3 DNA follows: TGTGCCAGTAGTACCCTCGGACAGGGCACCTACGAGCAGTACTTC. Its translation is CASSTLGQGTYEQYF.

Concerning this clone: Other DNA sequences in this specimen translate into the identical CDR3. The V gene is TRBV7-9, the J gene TRBJ1-1; D is uncertain. The CDR3 contains 13 residues. The V end lost 2 bases, the J end lost 4 bases, and 8 bases lay between the germline ends. Germline V lookup: CDR1 SEHNR, CDR2 FQNEAQ (reference sequence). CDR3 loop: CASSLSGSTEAFF. CDR3 in DNA: TGTGCCAGCAGCTTATCGGGGAGCACTGAAGCTTTCTTT.

The V call is TRBV29-1, the J call TRBJ1-1; D remains ambiguous. Germline V gene data show CDR1 as SQVTM and CDR2 as ANQGSEA. V lost 1 base to trimming and J lost 7 bases, with 13 bases between them. This CDR3 is built from 13 residues. In nucleotides, the CDR3 is TGCAGCGTTGAAGGAGGGCAGGCGCTTGAAGCTTTCTTT. Translating gives CSVEGGQALEAFF.